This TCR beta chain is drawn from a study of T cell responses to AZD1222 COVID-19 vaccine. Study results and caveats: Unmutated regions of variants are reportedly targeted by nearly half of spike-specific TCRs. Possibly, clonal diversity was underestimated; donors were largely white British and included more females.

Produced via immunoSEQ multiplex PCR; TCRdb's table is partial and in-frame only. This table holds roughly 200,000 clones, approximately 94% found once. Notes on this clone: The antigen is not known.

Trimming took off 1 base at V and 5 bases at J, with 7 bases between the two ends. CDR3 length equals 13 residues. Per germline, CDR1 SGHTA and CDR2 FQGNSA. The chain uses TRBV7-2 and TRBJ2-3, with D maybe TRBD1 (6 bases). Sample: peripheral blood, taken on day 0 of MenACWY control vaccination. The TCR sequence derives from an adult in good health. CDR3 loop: CASSLGQEDTQYF. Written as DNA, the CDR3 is TGTGCCAGCAGCTTAGGACAGGAAGATACGCAGTATTTT.